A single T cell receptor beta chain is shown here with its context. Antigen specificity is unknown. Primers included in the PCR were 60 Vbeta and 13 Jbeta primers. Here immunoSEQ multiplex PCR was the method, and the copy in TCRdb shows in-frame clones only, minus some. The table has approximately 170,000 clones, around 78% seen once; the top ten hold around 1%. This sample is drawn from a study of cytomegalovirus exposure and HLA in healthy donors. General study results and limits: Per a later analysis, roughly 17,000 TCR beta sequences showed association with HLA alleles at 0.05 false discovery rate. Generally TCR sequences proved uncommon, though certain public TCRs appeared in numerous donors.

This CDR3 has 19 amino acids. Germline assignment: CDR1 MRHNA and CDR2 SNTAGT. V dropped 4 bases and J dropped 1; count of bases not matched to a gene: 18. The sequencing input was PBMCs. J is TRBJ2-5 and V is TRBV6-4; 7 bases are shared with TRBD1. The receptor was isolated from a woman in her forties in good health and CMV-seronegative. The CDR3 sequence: CASSVSRRDRAWAQETQYF. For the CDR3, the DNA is TGTGCCAGCAGTGTCTCAAGACGCGACAGGGCCTGGGCCCAAGAGACCCAGTACTTC.